The entry below gives a single T cell receptor beta chain sequence along with its context. This clone was observed a handful of times. Its target antigen remains unknown. Base qualities are missing; no much larger clone stands one base away. This sample is part of a study of blood T cell repertoires in COVID-19 (dated by TCRdb to the early 2020s). Concerning the study at large: Samples covering the acute and convalescent phases of COVID-19 were provided by collaborators in the United States, Italy and Spain. Deeply sampled blood TCRbeta repertoires from subjects exposed to, actively infected with, or recovered from COVID-19 were included in the dataset. The samples were drawn from the first 160 participants of the ongoing ImmuneRACE study and from about 1,200 subjects provided by 6 global collaborators. The repertoires were released in a freely available public database intended as a resource for research on the immune response to SARS-CoV-2. The material from the prospective study consisted of cDNA or gDNA derived from T cells, B-cell-depleted T cells, or PBMCs. Where available, HLA class I and class II types were taken from metadata supplied by the sample provider and were not determined by assay-based typing. Nearly every sample came with metadata listing a de-identified subject ID, COVID-19 status, age in years and sex. Overall study outcomes, separate from this receptor: The amount of clinical and demographic metadata varied by source and participant and was provided uncurated.

TCRbeta CDR3 regions were amplified from genomic DNA by means of the immunoSEQ Assay, a bias-controlled multiplex PCR. Per the original workflow: The number of nucleated cells in each sample was estimated by amplification of reference gene primers within the assay. To quantify the absolute abundance of each unique TCRbeta CDR3 rearrangement, sequence reads were collapsed and filtered. For each sample, productive Simpson clonality was calculated as the square root of Simpson's diversity index across productive rearrangements. The source is immuneACCESS, and TCRdb retained only in-frame sequences with V and J called. Part of the clones is not carried over; for the studies checked, unresolved V genes explain less than half of this, and the remainder is unexplained. The D gene and trimming were derived from the DNA, and the V and J assignments and clone size from that table. This sample holds about 110,000 clones; roughly four fifths were observed only once. 6.2% of the sample is taken by the ten largest.

At one collaborating source in Seattle, patients were enrolled during active infection and were followed longitudinally through the course of disease. Whole blood was collected in K2EDTA tubes by collaborating institutions according to the institutions' own protocols. For TCRbeta analysis, collaborators shipped samples in one of three forms: frozen whole blood, isolated PBMCs, or DNA extracted from either of those sample types. The CDR3 goes from the cysteine to the phenylalanine over 15 residues. Only the CDR3 portion is preserved as DNA: 45 bases, with reading frame beginning at the first base. Unmatched junction bases come to 2, with V trimmed by 2 bases and J by 2 bases. Via the germline V gene (reference sequence), CDR1 is GTSNPN and CDR2 SVGIG.

The receptor was isolated from a man older than 75 with COVID-19, enrolled during active disease. Material for sequencing was peripheral blood. The sequence joins TRBV30 to TRBJ2-2; 10 nucleotides in the junction match TRBD2. The CDR3: CAWSSSGGNTGELFF. At the DNA level, the sequence is TGTGCCTGGAGTTCTAGCGGGGGTAACACCGGGGAGCTGTTTTTT.